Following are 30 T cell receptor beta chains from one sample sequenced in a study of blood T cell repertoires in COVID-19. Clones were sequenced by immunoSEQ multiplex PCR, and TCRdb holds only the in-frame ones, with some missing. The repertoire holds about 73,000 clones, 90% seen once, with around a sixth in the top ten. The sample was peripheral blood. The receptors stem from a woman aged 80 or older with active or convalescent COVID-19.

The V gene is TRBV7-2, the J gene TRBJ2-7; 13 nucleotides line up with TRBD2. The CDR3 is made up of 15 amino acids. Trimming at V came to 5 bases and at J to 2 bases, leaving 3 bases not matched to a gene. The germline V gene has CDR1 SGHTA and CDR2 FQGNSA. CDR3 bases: TGTGCCAGCAGCCCAACTAGCGGGGGGGCCTACGAGCAGTACTTC. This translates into CASSPTSGGAYEQYF.

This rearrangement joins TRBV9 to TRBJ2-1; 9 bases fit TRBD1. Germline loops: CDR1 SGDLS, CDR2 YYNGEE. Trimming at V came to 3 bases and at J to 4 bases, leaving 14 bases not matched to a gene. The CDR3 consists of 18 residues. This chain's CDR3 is CASSAGDRARDRYNEQFF. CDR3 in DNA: TGTGCCAGCAGCGCCGGGGACAGGGCTCGCGATAGATACAATGAGCAGTTCTTC.

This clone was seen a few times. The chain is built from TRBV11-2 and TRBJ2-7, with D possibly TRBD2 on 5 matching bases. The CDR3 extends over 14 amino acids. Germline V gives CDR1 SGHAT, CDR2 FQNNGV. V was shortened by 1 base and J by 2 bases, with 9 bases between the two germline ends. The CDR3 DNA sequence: TGTGCCAGCAGCTTAGTCCAGCGGACCTACGAGCAGTACTTC. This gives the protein CASSLVQRTYEQYF.

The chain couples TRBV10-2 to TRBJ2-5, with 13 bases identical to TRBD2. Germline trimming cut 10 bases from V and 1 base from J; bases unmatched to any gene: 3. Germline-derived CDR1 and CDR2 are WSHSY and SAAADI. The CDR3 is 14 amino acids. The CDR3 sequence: CATGLAGVQETQYF. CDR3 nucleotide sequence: TGCGCCACCGGACTAGCGGGGGTCCAAGAGACCCAGTACTTC.

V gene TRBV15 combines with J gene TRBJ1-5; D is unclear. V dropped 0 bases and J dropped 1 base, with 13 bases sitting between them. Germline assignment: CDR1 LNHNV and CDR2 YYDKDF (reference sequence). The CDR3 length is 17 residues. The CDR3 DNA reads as TGTGCCACCAGCAGAGATCGGTCGGGTATAAGCAATCAGCCCCAGCATTTT. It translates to CATSRDRSGISNQPQHF.

The CDR3 DNA reads TGTGCCACCAGCAGAGACCGGGGGACAGGAAATCAGTACTTC. Amino acids: CATSRDRGTGNQYF. The chain is built from TRBV15 and TRBJ2-4; TRBD1 matches 8 bases. V dropped 0 bases and J dropped 12; count of bases not matched to a gene: 7. CDR1 is LNHNV, CDR2 YYDKDF, per germline (reference sequence). There are 14 residues in the CDR3.

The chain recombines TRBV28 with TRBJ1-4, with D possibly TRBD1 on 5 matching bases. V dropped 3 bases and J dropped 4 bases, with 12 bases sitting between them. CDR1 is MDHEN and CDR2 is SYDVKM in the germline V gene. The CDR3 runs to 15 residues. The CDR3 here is CASSFGWGVNEKLFF. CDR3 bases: TGTGCCAGCAGTTTTGGGTGGGGGGTTAATGAAAAACTGTTTTTT.

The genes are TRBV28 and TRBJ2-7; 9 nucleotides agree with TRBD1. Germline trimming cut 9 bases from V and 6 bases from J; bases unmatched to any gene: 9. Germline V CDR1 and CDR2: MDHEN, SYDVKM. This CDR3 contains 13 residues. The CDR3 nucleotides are TGTGCCAGTGGGACAGGGTCTGTCGGCGAGCAGTACTTC. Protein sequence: CASGTGSVGEQYF.

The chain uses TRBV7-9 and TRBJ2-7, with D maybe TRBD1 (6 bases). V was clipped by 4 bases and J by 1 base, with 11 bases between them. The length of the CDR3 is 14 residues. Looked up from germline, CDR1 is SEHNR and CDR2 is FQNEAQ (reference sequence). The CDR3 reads CASSSQTGSYEQYF. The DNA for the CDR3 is TGTGCCAGCAGCTCACAGACAGGTTCCTACGAGCAGTACTTC.

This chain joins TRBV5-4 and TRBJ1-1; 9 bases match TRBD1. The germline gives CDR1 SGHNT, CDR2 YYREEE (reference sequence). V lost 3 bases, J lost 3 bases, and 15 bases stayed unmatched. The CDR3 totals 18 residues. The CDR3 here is CASSSVPGQGSRHTEAFF. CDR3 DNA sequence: TGTGCCAGCAGCTCAGTCCCGGGACAGGGTTCTAGGCACACTGAAGCTTTCTTT.

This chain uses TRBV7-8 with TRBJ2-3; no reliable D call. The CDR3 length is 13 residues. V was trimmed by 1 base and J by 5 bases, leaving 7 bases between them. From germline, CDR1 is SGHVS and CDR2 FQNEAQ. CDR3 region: CASSLERLDTQYF. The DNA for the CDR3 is TGTGCCAGCAGCTTAGAGAGGTTAGATACGCAGTATTTT.

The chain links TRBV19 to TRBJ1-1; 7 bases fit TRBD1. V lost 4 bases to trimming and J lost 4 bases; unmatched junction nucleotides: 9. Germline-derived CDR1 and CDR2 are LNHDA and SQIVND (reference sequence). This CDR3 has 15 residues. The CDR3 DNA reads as TGTGCCAGTAGTACCGACAGGGACGATATCACTGAAGCTTTCTTT. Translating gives CASSTDRDDITEAFF.

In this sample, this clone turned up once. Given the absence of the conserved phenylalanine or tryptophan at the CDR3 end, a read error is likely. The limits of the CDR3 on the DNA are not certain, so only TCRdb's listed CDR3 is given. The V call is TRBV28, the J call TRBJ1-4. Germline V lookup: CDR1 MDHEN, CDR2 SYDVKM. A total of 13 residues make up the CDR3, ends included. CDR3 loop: CASRSSGFENTNM.

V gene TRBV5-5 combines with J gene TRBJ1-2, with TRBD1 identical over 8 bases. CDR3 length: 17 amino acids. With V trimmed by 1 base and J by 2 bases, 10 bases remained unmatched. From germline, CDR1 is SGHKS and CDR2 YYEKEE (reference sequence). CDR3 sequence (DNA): TGTGCCAGCAGCTTGCGGGCAGGGGGCAGTGAAAACTATGGCTACACCTTC. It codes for CASSLRAGGSENYGYTF.

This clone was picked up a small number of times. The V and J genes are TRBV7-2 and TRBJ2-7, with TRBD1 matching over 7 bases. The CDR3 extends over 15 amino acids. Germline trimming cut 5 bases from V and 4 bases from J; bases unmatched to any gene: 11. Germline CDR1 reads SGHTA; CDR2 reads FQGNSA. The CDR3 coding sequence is TGTGCCAGCAGCCTACAGGGGACATTCATGTACGAGCAGTACTTC. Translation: CASSLQGTFMYEQYF.

The CDR3 nucleotides read TGTGCCAGCAGCTTGTTCCAGCGCCGAGGTGCAGATACGCAGTATTTT. This translates into CASSLFQRRGADTQYF. The gene calls are TRBV5-4 and TRBJ2-3, with D uncertain. Per the germline V gene, CDR1 is SGHNT and CDR2 is YYREEE (reference sequence). Trimming shortened V by 1 base and J by 4 bases, and 16 bases separated the two germline ends. This CDR3 is 16 amino acids long.

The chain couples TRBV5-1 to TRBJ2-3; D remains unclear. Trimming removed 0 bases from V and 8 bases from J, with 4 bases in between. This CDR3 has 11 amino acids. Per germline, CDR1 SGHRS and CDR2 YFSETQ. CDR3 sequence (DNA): TGCGCCAGCAGCTTGGACATTACGCAGTATTTT. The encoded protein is CASSLDITQYF.

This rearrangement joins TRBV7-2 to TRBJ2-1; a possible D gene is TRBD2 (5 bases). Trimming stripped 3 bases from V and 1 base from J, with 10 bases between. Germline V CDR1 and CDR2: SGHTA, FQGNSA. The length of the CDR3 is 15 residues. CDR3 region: CASSLEAVSYNEQFF. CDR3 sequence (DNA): TGTGCCAGCAGCTTGGAAGCGGTATCCTACAATGAGCAGTTCTTC.

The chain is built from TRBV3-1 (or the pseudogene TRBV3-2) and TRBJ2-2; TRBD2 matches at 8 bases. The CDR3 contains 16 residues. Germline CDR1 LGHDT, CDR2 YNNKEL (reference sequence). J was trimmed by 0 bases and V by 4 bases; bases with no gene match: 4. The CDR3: CASSLGTSPNTGELFF. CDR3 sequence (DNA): TGTGCCAGCAGCCTCGGGACTAGTCCGAACACCGGGGAGCTGTTTTTT.

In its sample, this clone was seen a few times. This CDR3 is CASRRHYPSYEQYF. CDR3 sequence (DNA): TGTGCCAGCAGAAGACATTACCCCTCCTACGAGCAGTACTTC. This chain connects TRBV11-3 to TRBJ2-7; D is undetermined. The germline gives CDR1 SGHNT, CDR2 YENEEA. The CDR3 sequence is 14 residues long. V dropped 6 bases and J dropped 0 bases, with 12 bases sitting between them.

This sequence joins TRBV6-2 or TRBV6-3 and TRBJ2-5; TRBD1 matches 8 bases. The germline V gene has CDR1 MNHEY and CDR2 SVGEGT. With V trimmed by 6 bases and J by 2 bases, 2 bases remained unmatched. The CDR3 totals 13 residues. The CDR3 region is CASSGQGQETQYF. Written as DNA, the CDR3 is TGTGCCAGCAGCGGACAGGGTCAAGAGACCCAGTACTTC.

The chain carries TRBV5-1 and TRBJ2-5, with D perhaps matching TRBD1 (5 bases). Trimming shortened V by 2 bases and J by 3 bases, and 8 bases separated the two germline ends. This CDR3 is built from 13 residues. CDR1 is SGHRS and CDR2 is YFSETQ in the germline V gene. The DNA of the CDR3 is TGCGCCAGCAGCTTCCAGGGTGAAGAGACCCAGTACTTC. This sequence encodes CASSFQGEETQYF.

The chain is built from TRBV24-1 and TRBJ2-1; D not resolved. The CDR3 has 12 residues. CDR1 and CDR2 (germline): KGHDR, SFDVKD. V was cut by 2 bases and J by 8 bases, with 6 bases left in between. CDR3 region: CATSDWPDEQFF. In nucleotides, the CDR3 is TGTGCCACCAGTGATTGGCCCGATGAGCAGTTCTTC.

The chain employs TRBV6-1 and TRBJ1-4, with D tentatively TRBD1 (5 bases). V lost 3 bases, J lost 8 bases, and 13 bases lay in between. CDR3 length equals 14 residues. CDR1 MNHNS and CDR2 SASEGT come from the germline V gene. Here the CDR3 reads CASSDSGGEEKLFF. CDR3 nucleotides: TGTGCCAGCAGTGACAGCGGGGGTGAAGAAAAACTGTTTTTT.

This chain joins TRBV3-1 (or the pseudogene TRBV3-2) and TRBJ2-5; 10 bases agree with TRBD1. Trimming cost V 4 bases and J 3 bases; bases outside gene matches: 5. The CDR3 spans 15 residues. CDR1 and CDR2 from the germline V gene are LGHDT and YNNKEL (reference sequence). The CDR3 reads CASSPPGTGEETQYF. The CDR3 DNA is TGTGCCAGCAGCCCCCCAGGGACAGGGGAAGAGACCCAGTACTTC.

The CDR3 loop reads CASRARMNTEAFF. The CDR3 region has the DNA TGTGCCAGCAGGGCCCGCATGAACACTGAAGCTTTCTTT. J is TRBJ1-1 and V is TRBV25-1, with D uncertain. Germline lookup yields CDR1 MGHDK and CDR2 SYGVNS. The length of the CDR3 is 13 residues. With 6 bases removed from V and 0 bases from J, the gap between germline ends came to 8 bases.

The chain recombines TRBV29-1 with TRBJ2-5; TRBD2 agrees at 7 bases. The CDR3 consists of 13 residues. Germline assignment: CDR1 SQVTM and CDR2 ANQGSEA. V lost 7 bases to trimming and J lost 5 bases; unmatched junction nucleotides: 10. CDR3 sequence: CSAARPRGETQYF. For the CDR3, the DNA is TGCAGCGCCGCTCGCCCGCGGGGGGAGACCCAGTACTTC.

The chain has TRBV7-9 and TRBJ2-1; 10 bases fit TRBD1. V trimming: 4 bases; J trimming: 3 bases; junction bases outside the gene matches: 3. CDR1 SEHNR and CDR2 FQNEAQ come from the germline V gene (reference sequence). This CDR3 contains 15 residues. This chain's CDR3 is CASSWDRGNYNEQFF. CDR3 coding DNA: TGTGCCAGCAGCTGGGACAGGGGCAACTACAATGAGCAGTTCTTC. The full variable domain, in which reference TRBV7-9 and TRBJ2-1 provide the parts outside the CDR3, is DTGVSQNPRHKITKRGQNVTFRCDPISEHNRLYWYRQTLGQGPEFLTYFQNEAQLEKSRLLSDRFSAERPKGSFSTLEIQRTEQGDSAMYLCASSWDRGNYNEQFFGPGTRLTVL.

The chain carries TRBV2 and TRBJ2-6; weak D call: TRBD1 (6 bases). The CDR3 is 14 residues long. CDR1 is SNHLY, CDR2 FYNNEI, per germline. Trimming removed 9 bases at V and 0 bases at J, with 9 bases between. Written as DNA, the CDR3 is TGTGCCAGTCGACAGGCCTCTGGGGCCAACGTCCTGACTTTC. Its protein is CASRQASGANVLTF. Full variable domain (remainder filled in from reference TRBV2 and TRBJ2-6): EPEVTQTPSHQVTQMGQEVILRCVPISNHLYFYWYRQILGQKVEFLVSFYNNEISEKSEIFDDQFSVERPDGSNFTLKIRSTKLEDSAMYFCASRQASGANVLTFGAGSRLTVL.

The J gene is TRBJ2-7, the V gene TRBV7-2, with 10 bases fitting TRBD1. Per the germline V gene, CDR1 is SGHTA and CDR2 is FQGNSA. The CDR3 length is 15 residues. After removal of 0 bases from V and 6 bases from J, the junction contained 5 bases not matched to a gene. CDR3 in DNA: TGTGCCAGCAGCTTAGCTGGACAGGGGGTTTCCGAGCAGTACTTC. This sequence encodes CASSLAGQGVSEQYF. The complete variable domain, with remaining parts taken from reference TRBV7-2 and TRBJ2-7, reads GAGVSQSPSNKVTEKGKDVELRCDPISGHTALYWYRQSLGQGLEFLIYFQGNSAPDKSGLPSDRFSAERTGGSVSTLTIQRTQQEDSAVYLCASSLAGQGVSEQYFGPGTRLTVT.